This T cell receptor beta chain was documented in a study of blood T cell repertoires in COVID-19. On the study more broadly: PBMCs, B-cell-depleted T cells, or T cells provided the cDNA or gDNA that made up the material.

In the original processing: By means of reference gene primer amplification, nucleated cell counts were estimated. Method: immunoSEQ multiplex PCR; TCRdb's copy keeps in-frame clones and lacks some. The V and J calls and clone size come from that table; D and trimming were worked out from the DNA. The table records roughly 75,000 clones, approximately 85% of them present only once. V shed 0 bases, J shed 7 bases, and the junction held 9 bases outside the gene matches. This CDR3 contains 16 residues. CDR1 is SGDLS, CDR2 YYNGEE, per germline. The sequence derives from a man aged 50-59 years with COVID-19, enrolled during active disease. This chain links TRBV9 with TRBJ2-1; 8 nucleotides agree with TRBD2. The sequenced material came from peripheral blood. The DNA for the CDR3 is TGTGCCAGCAGCGTAGGAGGAGCGGGAGTTGAGAATGAGCAGTTCTTC. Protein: CASSVGGAGVENEQFF.